The rows below give T cell receptor beta chains drawn from one sample of a study of shared clonotypes between healthy human individuals. TCRdb keeps only in-frame clones here, not all; method: immunoSEQ multiplex PCR. The sample carries under 2,000,000 clones, roughly 95% recorded once. The sample was naive CD8+ T cells sorted from blood. These receptors originate from a man between 18 and 29 years old in good health. Both conserved end residues are part of each CDR3. D genes are given only for firm matches. Expanded clones are given a class, and other clones once, few, many or no size at all.

j_gene: TRBJ2-1
abundance: -
d_gene: -
v_gene: TRBV27
len: 13
CDR3nt: TGTGCCAGCCAACTGGGGGGGGCGAATGAGCAGTTCTTC
CDR3aa: CASQLGGANEQFF

j_gene: TRBJ2-7
abundance: -
d_gene: -
v_gene: TRBV5-8
len: 14
CDR3nt: TGTGCCAGCAGCTTGGACAGGTCTCTCTACGAGCAGTACTTC
CDR3aa: CASSLDRSLYEQYF

j_gene: TRBJ1-1
abundance: -
d_gene: TRBD1
v_gene: TRBV30
len: 13
CDR3nt: TGTGCCTGGAGTCTCACAGGGGGCTCTGAAGCTTTCTTT
CDR3aa: CAWSLTGGSEAFF

j_gene: TRBJ1-1
abundance: -
d_gene: -
v_gene: TRBV6-1
len: 15
CDR3nt: TGTGCCAGCAGTGAGCCGAGCTCAGGGTGGGCTGAAGCTTTCTTT
CDR3aa: CASSEPSSGWAEAFF

j_gene: TRBJ1-1
abundance: once
d_gene: -
v_gene: TRBV12-5
len: 16
CDR3nt: TGTGCTAGTGGTTTGGTACCACCTCTCCTGGAGACTGAAGCTTTCTTT
CDR3aa: CASGLVPPLLETEAFF

j_gene: TRBJ1-5
abundance: -
d_gene: TRBD1
v_gene: TRBV11-2
len: 16
CDR3nt: TGTGCCAGCAGTTCTAGCCGGGACAGGGAAGGACAGCCCCAGCATTTT
CDR3aa: CASSSSRDREGQPQHF

j_gene: TRBJ1-1
abundance: -
d_gene: -
v_gene: TRBV4-1
len: 15
CDR3nt: TGCGCCAGCAGCCAAGTGGGACAAAAGAACACTGAAACTTTCTTT
CDR3aa: CASSQVGQKNTETFF

j_gene: TRBJ2-5
abundance: -
d_gene: -
v_gene: TRBV19
len: 13
CDR3nt: TGTGCCAGTCGCCCGGCGATCGGTGAGACCCAGTACTTC
CDR3aa: CASRPAIGETQYF

j_gene: TRBJ2-3
abundance: -
d_gene: TRBD2
v_gene: TRBV6-8
len: 17
CDR3nt: TGTGCCAGCAGCCGGGGGTGGACTAGCGGGAGGACAGATACGCAGTATTTT
CDR3aa: CASSRGWTSGRTDTQYF

j_gene: TRBJ2-1
abundance: -
d_gene: TRBD2
v_gene: TRBV19
len: 15
CDR3nt: TGTGCCAGTAGTAAACTAGCGGGGACCTACAATGAGCAGTTCTTC
CDR3aa: CASSKLAGTYNEQFF

j_gene: TRBJ2-5
abundance: once
d_gene: TRBD1
v_gene: TRBV28
len: 18
CDR3nt: TGTGCCAGCAGTTCCTACTACAGGGGCCGAAGTCTTCAAGAGACCCAGTACTTC
CDR3aa: CASSSYYRGRSLQETQYF

j_gene: TRBJ1-2
abundance: -
d_gene: -
v_gene: TRBV20-1
len: 11
CDR3nt: TGCAGTGCTGTCGACAACTATGGCTACACCTTC
CDR3aa: CSAVDNYGYTF

j_gene: TRBJ2-7
abundance: -
d_gene: -
v_gene: TRBV12-2
len: 14
CDR3nt: TGTGCAAGTCGCTGCCTAGCGGGAGGAAACGAGCAGTACTTC
CDR3aa: CASRCLAGGNEQYF

j_gene: TRBJ1-5
abundance: -
d_gene: TRBD1
v_gene: TRBV27
len: 16
CDR3nt: TGTGCCAGCAGTTTCATAGGGGGCATATCTAATCAGCCCCAGCATTTT
CDR3aa: CASSFIGGISNQPQHF

j_gene: TRBJ2-7
abundance: -
d_gene: TRBD2
v_gene: TRBV2
len: 13
CDR3nt: TGTGCCAGCACCCCAGCGGGAGCGGGGGAGCAGTACTTC
CDR3aa: CASTPAGAGEQYF

j_gene: TRBJ2-5
abundance: -
d_gene: TRBD2
v_gene: TRBV9
len: 15
CDR3nt: TGTGCCAGCAGCGTTGCGGGAGGGCCATTGGAGACCCAGTACTTC
CDR3aa: CASSVAGGPLETQYF

j_gene: TRBJ2-3
abundance: once
d_gene: -
v_gene: TRBV10-1
len: 13
CDR3nt: TGCGCCAGATACAGGGAACCGACAGATACGCAGTATTTT
CDR3aa: CARYREPTDTQYF

j_gene: TRBJ2-7
abundance: -
d_gene: TRBD2
v_gene: TRBV4-1
len: 16
CDR3nt: TGCGCCAGCAGCCCCGCGGGAGATCGACGCTCCTACGAGCAGTACTTC
CDR3aa: CASSPAGDRRSYEQYF

j_gene: TRBJ2-5
abundance: -
d_gene: TRBD2
v_gene: TRBV7-8
len: 16
CDR3nt: TGTGCCAGCAGCTGGGGGGGACTACTCGGACAAGAGACCCAGTACTTC
CDR3aa: CASSWGGLLGQETQYF

j_gene: TRBJ1-1
abundance: -
d_gene: -
v_gene: TRBV29-1
len: 12
CDR3nt: TGCAGCGTGGACCTGAGTGTTGGTGGAGCTTTCTTT
CDR3aa: CSVDLSVGGAFF

j_gene: TRBJ2-7
abundance: -
d_gene: -
v_gene: TRBV9
len: 14
CDR3nt: TGTGCCAGCAGCGTAGCCCTCGGTCGACACGAGCAGTACTTC
CDR3aa: CASSVALGRHEQYF

j_gene: TRBJ2-1
abundance: -
d_gene: -
v_gene: TRBV30
len: 12
CDR3nt: TGTGCCTGGAGCCCCTCGGGGGACGAGCAGTTCTTC
CDR3aa: CAWSPSGDEQFF

j_gene: TRBJ2-7
abundance: -
d_gene: TRBD1
v_gene: TRBV13
len: 15
CDR3nt: TGTGCCAGCAGCTCCAGCCAGGGGGCCTGGTACGAGCAGTACTTC
CDR3aa: CASSSSQGAWYEQYF

j_gene: TRBJ2-2
abundance: -
d_gene: -
v_gene: TRBV6-6
len: 15
CDR3nt: TGTGCCAGCAGAGGGGCGAGGGTGGACACCGGGGAGCTGTTTTTT
CDR3aa: CASRGARVDTGELFF

j_gene: TRBJ1-1
abundance: -
d_gene: -
v_gene: TRBV6-5
len: 13
CDR3nt: TGTGCCAGTCGTGACAGGTTGAACACTGAAGCTTTCTTT
CDR3aa: CASRDRLNTEAFF

j_gene: TRBJ1-3
abundance: once
d_gene: -
v_gene: TRBV20-1
len: 10
CDR3nt: TGCAGTGCCCAGGGAAACACCATATATTTT
CDR3aa: CSAQGNTIYF

j_gene: TRBJ2-3
abundance: -
d_gene: -
v_gene: TRBV19
len: 13
CDR3nt: TGTGCCAGTAGTATGGGGGGCCTTGATACGCAGTATTTT
CDR3aa: CASSMGGLDTQYF

j_gene: TRBJ2-5
abundance: -
d_gene: -
v_gene: TRBV7-9
len: 15
CDR3nt: TGTGCCAGCAGTCACGAGAGGGATCTCGGAGAGACCCAGTACTTC
CDR3aa: CASSHERDLGETQYF

j_gene: TRBJ2-5
abundance: -
d_gene: -
v_gene: TRBV7-2
len: 18
CDR3nt: TGTGCCAGCAGCTTACCCCGGGACTTCGCAAACCCAACCGAGACCCAGTACTTC
CDR3aa: CASSLPRDFANPTETQYF

j_gene: TRBJ2-7
abundance: -
d_gene: TRBD2
v_gene: TRBV27
len: 17
CDR3nt: TGTGCCAGCAGTTTATCGTCCGCTAGCGGGGTCCCTTACGAGCAGTACTTC
CDR3aa: CASSLSSASGVPYEQYF

j_gene: TRBJ1-1
abundance: -
d_gene: -
v_gene: TRBV25-1
len: 13
CDR3nt: TGTGCCAGCAGTCGTGGGGGAAACACTGAAGCTTTCTTT
CDR3aa: CASSRGGNTEAFF

j_gene: TRBJ2-3
abundance: -
d_gene: -
v_gene: TRBV27
len: 15
CDR3nt: TGTGCCAGCAGTTTGGGGGCTATAGGCACAGATACGCAGTATTTT
CDR3aa: CASSLGAIGTDTQYF

j_gene: TRBJ1-2
abundance: -
d_gene: -
v_gene: TRBV27
len: 13
CDR3nt: TGTGCCAGCGGCTCCGGGACCTACTATGGCTACACCTTC
CDR3aa: CASGSGTYYGYTF

j_gene: TRBJ2-7
abundance: once
d_gene: -
v_gene: TRBV19
len: 13
CDR3nt: TGTGCCAGTACCGCAAAAGGAGGGTACGAGCAGTACTTC
CDR3aa: CASTAKGGYEQYF

j_gene: TRBJ2-7
abundance: -
d_gene: -
v_gene: TRBV14
len: 15
CDR3nt: TGTGCCAGCAGCCAAGCTACAGGTCCTGCCTACGAGCAGTACTTC
CDR3aa: CASSQATGPAYEQYF

j_gene: TRBJ2-7
abundance: -
d_gene: TRBD1
v_gene: TRBV4-3
len: 16
CDR3nt: TGCGCCAGCAGCCAAGAGAAGGACAGGGGGTTCTACGAGCAGTACTTC
CDR3aa: CASSQEKDRGFYEQYF

j_gene: TRBJ1-2
abundance: -
d_gene: TRBD1
v_gene: TRBV7-9
len: 16
CDR3nt: TGTGCCAGCAGCTTTGATGGGACAGGGGACCGCTATGGCTACACCTTC
CDR3aa: CASSFDGTGDRYGYTF

j_gene: TRBJ2-2
abundance: -
d_gene: -
v_gene: TRBV30
len: 12
CDR3nt: TGTGCCTGGAGTATTCCCACCGGGGAGCTGTTTTTT
CDR3aa: CAWSIPTGELFF

j_gene: TRBJ2-7
abundance: -
d_gene: TRBD1
v_gene: TRBV27
len: 15
CDR3nt: TGTGCCAGCAGTTTGGGGACAGGGGGCATAGACGAGCAGTACTTC
CDR3aa: CASSLGTGGIDEQYF